Presented here are 12 T cell receptor beta chains from one specimen sequenced in a study of T cell responses to AZD1222 COVID-19 vaccine. Some clones are missing from TCRdb's copy, which holds only in-frame ones; the method was immunoSEQ multiplex PCR. This sample carries fewer than 120,000 clones, about 85% of them seen once, and the ten largest clones take about 3%. The sequencing here drew on peripheral blood, taken on day 0 of AZD1222 vaccination. These receptors were collected from an adult in good health.

The chain carries TRBV11-2 and TRBJ1-6; 8 bases fit TRBD1. Germline CDR1 and CDR2: SGHAT and FQNNGV. The CDR3 has 15 amino acids. Germline trimming cut 3 bases from V and 10 bases from J; bases unmatched to any gene: 8. The CDR3 region is CASSFIAQGASPLHF. The CDR3 nucleotides are TGTGCCAGCAGCTTTATCGCCCAGGGGGCCTCACCCCTCCACTTT.

The chain carries TRBV4-3 and TRBJ2-3; 7 bases line up with TRBD1. The V segment lost 0 bases and the J segment 1 base; nucleotides outside the gene matches: 7. CDR1 LGHNA and CDR2 YSLEER come from the germline V gene. This CDR3 is 17 amino acids long. CDR3 protein: CASSQDMDGTGTDTQYF. CDR3 nucleotide sequence: TGCGCCAGCAGCCAAGATATGGATGGGACAGGCACAGATACGCAGTATTTT.

This chain joins TRBV3-1 (or the pseudogene TRBV3-2) and TRBJ2-7; D is unresolved. CDR1 is LGHDT, CDR2 YNNKEL, per germline (reference sequence). Trimming removed 2 bases at V and 5 bases at J, with 10 bases between. CDR3 length: 13 amino acids. The CDR3 DNA sequence: TGTGCCAGCAGCCAAAGCCCGATGGACGAGCAGTACTTC. It translates to CASSQSPMDEQYF.

The chain has TRBV12-3 or TRBV12-4 and TRBJ1-1, with D perhaps TRBD1 (6 bases). The CDR3 is 13 amino acids. Trimming shortened V by 5 bases and J by 1 base, and 8 bases separated the two germline ends. The DNA for the CDR3 is TGTGCCAGCAGTAGGACAGAGAACACTGAAGCTTTCTTT. Amino acids: CASSRTENTEAFF.

The chain couples TRBV6-5 to TRBJ1-2, with D maybe TRBD1 (6 bases). CDR1 is MNHEY and CDR2 is SVGAGI in the germline V gene. This CDR3 spans 13 amino acids. The V end lost 2 bases, the J end lost 7 bases, and 11 bases lay between the germline ends. The CDR3 reads CASSYEGGSGYTF. The DNA of the CDR3 is TGTGCCAGCAGTTACGAGGGGGGTAGTGGCTACACCTTC.

In its sample, this clone was seen a few times. The chain combines TRBV6-4 with TRBJ1-2; 10 bases align to TRBD1. Germline CDR1 reads MRHNA; CDR2 reads SNTAGT. CDR3 length equals 15 residues. Losses at the gene ends were 3 bases for V and 3 bases for J; bases not matched to a gene: 4. The CDR3 DNA follows: TGTGCCAGCAGTGATGGGACAGGGGTGGACTATGGCTACACCTTC. It is translated as CASSDGTGVDYGYTF.

The V and J genes are TRBV6-5 and TRBJ2-7; 8 bases match TRBD2. Looked up from germline, CDR1 is MNHEY and CDR2 is SVGAGI. The CDR3 is 14 residues long. V shed 8 bases and J 4 bases; nucleotides not matched to a gene: 10. The CDR3 sequence is CASGSGGYSYEQYF. CDR3 coding DNA: TGTGCCAGCGGGAGCGGGGGTTACTCTTACGAGCAGTACTTC.

This clone appeared a single time. The J gene is TRBJ2-1, the V gene TRBV5-3; a possible D gene is TRBD1 (6 bases). TRBV5-3 is annotated as an ORF whose role is uncertain. Trimming shortened V by 1 base and J by 4 bases, and 9 bases separated the two germline ends. CDR3 length: 14 residues. CDR3 DNA: TGTGCCAGAAGCTTGAACAGGGTATACAATGAGCAGTTCTTC. This codes for CARSLNRVYNEQFF.

The chain uses TRBV15 and TRBJ1-4, with a weak D call TRBD1 (5 bases). The length of the CDR3 is 15 residues. Germline CDR1 is LNHNV and CDR2 is YYDKDF (reference sequence). V gave up 0 bases and J gave up 7 bases, with 12 bases separating them. CDR3: CATSRDRAGSEKLFF. In DNA, the CDR3 is TGTGCCACCAGCAGAGACAGGGCTGGCAGTGAAAAACTGTTTTTT.

For the CDR3, the DNA is TGTGCCAGCAGCTTGGCCCTCGGAGGAAACACCATATATTTT. Protein product: CASSLALGGNTIYF. The rearrangement links TRBV7-8 to TRBJ1-3, with no clear D. Germline assignment: CDR1 SGHVS and CDR2 FQNEAQ. The CDR3 is made up of 14 amino acids. Trimming pared 3 bases from V and 4 bases from J, leaving 10 bases between.

This clone was detected only once. The chain carries TRBV27 and TRBJ1-5; 9 positions match TRBD1. The length of the CDR3 is 13 residues. The germline CDR1 and CDR2 sequences are MNHEY and SMNVEV (reference sequence). V gave up 6 bases and J gave up 4 bases; unmatched junction bases: 1. Written as DNA, the CDR3 is TGTGCCAGCAGGGGACAGGGAAATCAGCCCCAGCATTTT. Amino acids: CASRGQGNQPQHF.

The V call is TRBV3-1 (or the pseudogene TRBV3-2), the J call TRBJ2-7; TRBD1 aligns across 10 bases. J gave up 11 bases and V 4 bases, and 5 bases lay outside the gene matches. Germline lookup yields CDR1 LGHDT and CDR2 YNNKEL (reference sequence). The CDR3 is 12 residues long. The CDR3 sequence: CASSPGDRGKYF. CDR3 sequence (DNA): TGTGCCAGCAGCCCCGGGGACAGGGGAAAGTACTTC.